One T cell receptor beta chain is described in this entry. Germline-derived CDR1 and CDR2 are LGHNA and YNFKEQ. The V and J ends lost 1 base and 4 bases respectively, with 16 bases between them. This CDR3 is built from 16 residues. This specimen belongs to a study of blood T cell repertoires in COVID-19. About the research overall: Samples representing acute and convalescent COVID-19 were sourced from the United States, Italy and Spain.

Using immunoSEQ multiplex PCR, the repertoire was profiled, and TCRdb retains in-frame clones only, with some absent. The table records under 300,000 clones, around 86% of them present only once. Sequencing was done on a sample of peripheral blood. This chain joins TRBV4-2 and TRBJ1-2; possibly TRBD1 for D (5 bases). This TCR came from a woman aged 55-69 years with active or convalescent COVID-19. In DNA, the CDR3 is TGTGCCAGCAGCCAAGCTCCCCTTGGGGCGGCCTATGGCTACACCTTC. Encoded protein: CASSQAPLGAAYGYTF.